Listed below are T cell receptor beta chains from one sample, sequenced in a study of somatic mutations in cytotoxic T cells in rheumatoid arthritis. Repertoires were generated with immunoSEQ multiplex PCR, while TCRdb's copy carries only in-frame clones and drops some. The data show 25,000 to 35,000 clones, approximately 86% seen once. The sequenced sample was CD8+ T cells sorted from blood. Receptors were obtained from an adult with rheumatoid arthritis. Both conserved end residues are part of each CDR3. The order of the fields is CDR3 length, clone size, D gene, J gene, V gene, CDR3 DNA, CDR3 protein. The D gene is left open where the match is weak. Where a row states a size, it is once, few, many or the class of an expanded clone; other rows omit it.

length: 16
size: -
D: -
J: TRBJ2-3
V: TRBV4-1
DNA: TGCGCCAGCAGCCAAGATCCACGGGGGAGCACAGATACGCAGTATTTT
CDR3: CASSQDPRGSTDTQYF

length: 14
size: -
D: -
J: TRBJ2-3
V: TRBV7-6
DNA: TGTGCCAGCAGCCCGACGGTGAGCACAGATACGCAGTATTTT
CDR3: CASSPTVSTDTQYF

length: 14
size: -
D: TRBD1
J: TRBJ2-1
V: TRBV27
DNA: TGTGCCAGCAGCCGACAGGGATCCTACAATGAGCAGTTCTTC
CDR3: CASSRQGSYNEQFF

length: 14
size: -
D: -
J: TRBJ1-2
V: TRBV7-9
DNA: TGTGCCAGCAGCTTAGACGACGGGAACTATGGCTACACCTTC
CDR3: CASSLDDGNYGYTF

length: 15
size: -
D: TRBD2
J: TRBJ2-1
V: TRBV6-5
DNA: TGTGCCAGCAGCATAAGCGGGAGGGACTACAATGAGCAGTTCTTC
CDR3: CASSISGRDYNEQFF

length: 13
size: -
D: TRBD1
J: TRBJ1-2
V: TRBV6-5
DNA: TGTGCCAGCAGGTCGGGACAGCTTTATGGCTACACCTTC
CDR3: CASRSGQLYGYTF

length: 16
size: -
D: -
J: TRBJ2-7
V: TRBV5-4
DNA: TGTGCCAGCAGCTTGGATTTCTATGTTCCCGTCGCCGAGCAGTACTTC
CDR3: CASSLDFYVPVAEQYF

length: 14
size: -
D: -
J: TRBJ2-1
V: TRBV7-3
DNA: TGTGCCAGCAGCTCCACCTCGGGGTGGGATGAGCAGTTCTTC
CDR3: CASSSTSGWDEQFF

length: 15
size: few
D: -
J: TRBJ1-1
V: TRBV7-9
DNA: TGTGCCAGCAGCTTAGGTCAGGGGATGAACACTGAAGCTTTCTTT
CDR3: CASSLGQGMNTEAFF

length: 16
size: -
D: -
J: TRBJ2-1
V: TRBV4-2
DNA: TGTGCCAGCAGCCAAGAGGAGACTCCGAGACGCAATGAGCAGTTCTTC
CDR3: CASSQEETPRRNEQFF

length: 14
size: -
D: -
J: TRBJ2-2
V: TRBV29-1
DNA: TGCAGCGTAGCAGGGGCCGCGAACACCGGGGAGCTGTTTTTT
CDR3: CSVAGAANTGELFF

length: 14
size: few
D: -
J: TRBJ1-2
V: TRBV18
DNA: TGTGCCAGCTCACCACCCTCCAGGACCTATGGCTACACCTTC
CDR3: CASSPPSRTYGYTF

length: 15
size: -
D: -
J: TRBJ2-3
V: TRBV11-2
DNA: TGTGCCAGCGACTTCTCGCAGGAGGGGACAGATACGCAGTATTTT
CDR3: CASDFSQEGTDTQYF

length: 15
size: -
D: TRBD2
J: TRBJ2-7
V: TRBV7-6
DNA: TGTGCCAGCAGCTTAGGACTAGCGGGAAACTACGAGCAGTACTTC
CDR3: CASSLGLAGNYEQYF

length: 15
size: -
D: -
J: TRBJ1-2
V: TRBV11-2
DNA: TGTGCCAGCAGCGCGGGGTGGGATCTCAACTATGGCTACACCTTC
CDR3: CASSAGWDLNYGYTF

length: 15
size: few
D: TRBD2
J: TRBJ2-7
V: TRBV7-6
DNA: TGTGCCAGCAGCCCGGAAAGGTCTAGCGGGAGCTACCAGTACTTC
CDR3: CASSPERSSGSYQYF

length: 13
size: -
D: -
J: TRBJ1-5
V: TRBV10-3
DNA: TGTGCCATCAGCCCAAATGGCAATCAGCCCCAGCATTTT
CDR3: CAISPNGNQPQHF

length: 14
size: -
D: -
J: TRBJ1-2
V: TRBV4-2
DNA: TGTGCCAGCAGCCAAGGACCCTATCGTTATGGCTACACCTTC
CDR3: CASSQGPYRYGYTF

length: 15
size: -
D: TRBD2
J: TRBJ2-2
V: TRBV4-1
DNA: TGCGCCAGCAGCCTTGGGCTAGCGGACACCGGGGAGCTGTTTTTT
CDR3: CASSLGLADTGELFF

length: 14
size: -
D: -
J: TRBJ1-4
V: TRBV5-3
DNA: TGTGCCAGAAGCAACAGGTCACCTAATGAAAAACTGTTTTTT
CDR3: CARSNRSPNEKLFF

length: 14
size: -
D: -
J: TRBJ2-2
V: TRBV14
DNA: TGTGCCAGCAGCCCTCTTGTAAGGAACGGGGAGCTGTTTTTT
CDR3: CASSPLVRNGELFF

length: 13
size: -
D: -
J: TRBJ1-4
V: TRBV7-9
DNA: TGTGCCAGCAGCTTAGAGGGAACCCAGCAACTGTTTTTT
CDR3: CASSLEGTQQLFF

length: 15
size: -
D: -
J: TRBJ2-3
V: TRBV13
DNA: TGTGCCAGCAGCTTAGGCCCCAGTAGCACAGATACGCAGTATTTT
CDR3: CASSLGPSSTDTQYF

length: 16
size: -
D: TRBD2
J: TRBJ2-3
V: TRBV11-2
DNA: TGTGCCAGCAGCTTAGGGACTAGCGGAAGCACAGATACGCAGTATTTT
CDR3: CASSLGTSGSTDTQYF

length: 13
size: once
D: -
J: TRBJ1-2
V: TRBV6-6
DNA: TGTGCCAGCAGCTCGGGGGGGTTTGATGGCTACACCTTC
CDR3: CASSSGGFDGYTF

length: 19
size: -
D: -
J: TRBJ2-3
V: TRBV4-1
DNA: TGCGCCAGCAGCCAACCAGAAGCAGATTTAGTTGGTTTTGCAGATACGCAGTATTTT
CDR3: CASSQPEADLVGFADTQYF

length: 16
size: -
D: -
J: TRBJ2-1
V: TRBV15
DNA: TGTGCCACCAGCAGAGATACCCCGAGCTCCTACAATGAGCAGTTCTTC
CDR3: CATSRDTPSSYNEQFF